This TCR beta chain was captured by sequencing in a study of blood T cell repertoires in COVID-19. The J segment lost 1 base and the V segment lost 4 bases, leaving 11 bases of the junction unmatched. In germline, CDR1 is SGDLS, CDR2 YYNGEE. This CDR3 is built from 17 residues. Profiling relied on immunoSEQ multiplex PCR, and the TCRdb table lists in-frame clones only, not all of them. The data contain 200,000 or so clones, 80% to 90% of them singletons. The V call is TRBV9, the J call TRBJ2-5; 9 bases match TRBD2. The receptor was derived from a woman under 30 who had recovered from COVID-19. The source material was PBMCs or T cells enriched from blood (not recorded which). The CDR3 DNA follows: TGTGCCAGCAGCCCAAGAGAGCAGCGGGGGGCCCAAGAGACCCAGTACTTC. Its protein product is CASSPREQRGAQETQYF.